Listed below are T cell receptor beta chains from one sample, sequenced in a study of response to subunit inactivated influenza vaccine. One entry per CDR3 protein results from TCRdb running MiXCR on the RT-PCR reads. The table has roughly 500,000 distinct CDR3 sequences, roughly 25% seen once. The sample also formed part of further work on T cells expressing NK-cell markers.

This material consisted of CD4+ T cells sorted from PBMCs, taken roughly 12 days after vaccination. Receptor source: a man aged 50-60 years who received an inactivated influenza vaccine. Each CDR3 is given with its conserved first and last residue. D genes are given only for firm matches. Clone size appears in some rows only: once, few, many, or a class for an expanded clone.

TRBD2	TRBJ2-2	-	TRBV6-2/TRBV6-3	CASRLSGSTAGELFF	TGTGCCAGCAGGCTTAGCGGGAGTACCGCCGGGGAGCTGTTTTTT
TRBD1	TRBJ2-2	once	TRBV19	CASLDRGRSGELFF	TGTGCCTCCCTGGACAGGGGGCGTTCCGGGGAGCTGTTTTTT
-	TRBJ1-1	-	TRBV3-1	CASSQESWSGGAEAFF	TGTGCCAGCAGCCAAGAATCGTGGTCGGGGGGAGCTGAAGCTTTCTTT
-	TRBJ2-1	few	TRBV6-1	CASSGGTFSYNEQFF	TGTGCCAGCAGTGGAGGGACATTTTCCTACAATGAGCAGTTCTTC
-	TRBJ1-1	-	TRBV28	CASRTRTAATEAFF	TGTGCCAGCAGGACAAGGACAGCAGCCACTGAAGCTTTCTTT
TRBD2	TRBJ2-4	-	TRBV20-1	CSAAAAGVAKNIQYF	TGCAGTGCAGCGGCCGCGGGGGTAGCCAAAAACATTCAGTACTTC
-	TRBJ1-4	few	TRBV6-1	CASSAIGGTNEKLFF	TGTGCCAGCAGTGCAATTGGGGGTACTAATGAAAAACTGTTTTTT
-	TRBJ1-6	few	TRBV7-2	CASSFESGSNSPLHF	TGTGCCAGCAGCTTCGAATCGGGGTCGAATTCACCCCTCCACTTT
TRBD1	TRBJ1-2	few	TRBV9	CASSTGQGRWTF	TGTGCCAGCAGCACTGGACAGGGGCGGTGGACCTTC
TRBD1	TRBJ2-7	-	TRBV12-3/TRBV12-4	CASSSMGQGGSEQYF	TGTGCCAGCAGTTCCATGGGACAGGGGGGAAGCGAGCAGTACTTC
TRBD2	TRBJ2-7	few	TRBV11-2	CASSPLGERGEQYF	TGTGCCAGCAGCCCCCTCGGGGAGCGGGGTGAGCAGTACTTC
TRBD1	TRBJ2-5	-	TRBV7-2	CASSSRTGRKETQYF	TGTGCCAGCAGCTCCCGGACAGGGAGGAAAGAGACCCAGTACTTC